This section outlines one T cell receptor (beta chain) sequence together with its context. Its cognate antigen is unknown. The sample is drawn from a study of shared clonotypes between healthy human individuals. Study details: In total, the donors were a couple of women and a few men aged 18 to 49.

Study-level points and caveats: Tissue TCR repertoires likely differ from these blood-only repertoires.

This CDR3 region has 14 residues. V trimming: 0 bases; J trimming: 6 bases; junction bases outside the gene matches: 2. Germline V gene data show CDR1 as SGHRS and CDR2 as YFSETQ. Clones were sequenced by immunoSEQ multiplex PCR, and TCRdb holds only the in-frame ones, with some missing. The sample shows over a million clones, around 74% of them seen only once. Memory CD4+ cells were the fraction left after CD45RA+ naive selection. V usage is TRBV5-1 and J usage is TRBJ2-5; 10 nucleotides line up with TRBD2. Sequencing was done on a sample of memory CD4+ T cells sorted from blood. Specified subset: CD45RA-negative fraction. This TCR derives from a man between 18 and 35 years old in good health. The DNA of the CDR3 is TGCGCCAGCAGCTTGGGACTAGCGGGTCAGACCCAGTACTTC. Its translation: CASSLGLAGQTQYF.